Below, 7 T cell receptor beta chains from the same sample are listed, as sequenced in a study of blood T cell repertoires in COVID-19. This table comes from immunoSEQ multiplex PCR, and its TCRdb copy is limited to in-frame clones, with some not included. The sample records some 170,000 clones, roughly 87% being singletons. The sample consisted of PBMCs or T cells enriched from blood (not recorded which). The receptors originated from a human donor with acute COVID-19. The donor label of this sample is uncertain.

The chain is built from TRBV5-8 and TRBJ1-2, with TRBD1 as a possible D gene (6 bases). The V gene lost 0 bases and the J gene lost 5 bases, with 17 bases spanning the gap. The CDR3 length is 16 residues. Germline assignment: CDR1 SGHTS and CDR2 YDEGEE. The CDR3, as DNA: TGTGCCAGCAGCTTGGAAACAGGGTTAACGTGGTATGGCTACACCTTC. It encodes CASSLETGLTWYGYTF.

This clone appeared a single time. This chain links TRBV18 with TRBJ2-1, with D unclear. The V gene's germline CDR1 is KGHSH and CDR2 LQKENI. This CDR3 comprises 15 residues. V dropped 2 bases and J dropped 4 bases, with 12 bases sitting between them. CDR3 loop: CASSPSPTGYNEQFF. The CDR3 nucleotides read TGTGCCAGCTCACCATCCCCTACCGGGTACAATGAGCAGTTCTTC.

This chain connects TRBV7-8 to TRBJ1-2, with 9 bases aligning to TRBD1. Germline V gives CDR1 SGHVS, CDR2 FQNEAQ. V shed 3 bases, J shed 7 bases, and the junction held 3 bases outside the gene matches. The CDR3 spans 13 residues. CDR3 DNA sequence: TGTGCCAGCAGCTTGGGACAGGGCACTGGCTACACCTTC. This sequence encodes CASSLGQGTGYTF.

J is TRBJ1-1 and V is TRBV12-3 or TRBV12-4, with TRBD1 matching over 9 bases. The CDR3 consists of 13 residues. The J segment lost 11 bases and the V segment lost 0 bases, leaving 4 bases of the junction unmatched. The CDR3: CASSLAGTGRAFF. CDR3 DNA sequence: TGTGCCAGCAGTTTAGCGGGGACAGGGCGGGCTTTCTTT.

The chain uses TRBV21-1 and TRBJ1-2; the D call of TRBD1 is as the table states it, not checked on the DNA. TRBV21-1 is annotated as a pseudogene. The CDR3 contains 14 residues. The CDR3 DNA is TGTGCCAGCAGCAAAGGTTCAGGCTCCTATGGCTACACCTTC. Translating gives CASSKGSGSYGYTF.

J is TRBJ1-1 and V is TRBV21-1; whether TRBD1, the table's D call, matches the DNA was not checked. TRBV21-1 is a pseudogene segment. CDR3 length equals 13 residues. This CDR3 reads CASSLPDRGRAFF. The CDR3 coding sequence is TGTGCCAGCAGCCTCCCGGACAGGGGGAGAGCTTTCTTT.

V usage is TRBV2 and J usage is TRBJ2-5; a weak D match, TRBD2 (6 bases). Germline V gives CDR1 SNHLY, CDR2 FYNNEI. This CDR3 spans 16 amino acids. The ends were cut back, 6 bases at V and 5 bases at J, with 22 bases in the middle. CDR3 DNA: TGTGCCAGCAGGGCGTCGGGGGAGCCCGGTGATGAGACCCAGTACTTC. Amino acid sequence: CASRASGEPGDETQYF.